The 8 T cell receptor beta chains below all came from one sample that was sequenced in a study of beta chain features in type 1 diabetes. Expressed TCRB transcripts got sequenced, as all isolated RNA was reverse transcribed. The method was immunoSEQ multiplex PCR; TCRdb's version includes in-frame clones alone and lacks a portion of them. The repertoire holds 680,000 or so clones, roughly a sixth seen once, with roughly 0.098% in the top ten. The sample consisted of naive CD4+ T cells from blood. These receptors all come from a man aged 18 to 30 in good health.

As to this clone: Within the sample, other DNA sequences also encode this same CDR3. J is TRBJ1-3 and V is TRBV28; D gene unclear. The CDR3 consists of 12 residues. Per the germline V gene, CDR1 is MDHEN and CDR2 is SYDVKM. V shed 5 bases and J shed 4 bases, with 6 bases lying between them. CDR3 DNA: TGTGCCAGCAGTCCACGAGGAAACACCATATATTTT. It codes for CASSPRGNTIYF.

In its sample, this clone was seen a few times. The chain links TRBV7-9 to TRBJ2-2; D ambiguous. Per germline, CDR1 SEHNR and CDR2 FQNEAQ (reference sequence). CDR3 length: 13 residues. V lost 5 bases and J 0 bases, leaving 4 bases between the germline ends. As DNA, the CDR3 is TGTGCCAGCAGCCCTACGAACACCGGGGAGCTGTTTTTT. Its translation is CASSPTNTGELFF.

The chain uses TRBV25-1 and TRBJ2-3; no clear D. Germline CDR1 MGHDK, CDR2 SYGVNS. V lost 0 bases and J lost 6, with 10 bases in between. The CDR3 runs to 14 residues. CDR3 sequence: CASSEYGQSDTQYF. CDR3 DNA sequence: TGTGCCAGCAGTGAATACGGTCAGTCGGATACGCAGTATTTT.

The J gene is TRBJ2-7, the V gene TRBV15, with 11 bases identical to TRBD2. The length of the CDR3 is 16 residues. From germline, CDR1 is LNHNV and CDR2 YYDKDF (reference sequence). Losses at the gene ends were 1 base for V and 6 bases for J; bases not matched to a gene: 8. CDR3 in amino acids: CATSRGVAGGRREQYF. DNA of the CDR3: TGTGCCACCAGCAGAGGGGTAGCGGGGGGGCGACGCGAGCAGTACTTC. The complete variable domain, with remaining parts taken from reference TRBV15 and TRBJ2-7, reads DAMVIQNPRYQVTQFGKPVTLSCSQTLNHNVMYWYQQKSSQAPKLLFHYYDKDFNNEADTPDNFQSRRPNTSFCFLDIRSPGLGDTAMYLCATSRGVAGGRREQYFGPGTRLTVT.

The chain recombines TRBV25-1 with TRBJ1-4; D is perhaps TRBD1 (6 bases). The CDR3 is made up of 12 amino acids. Germline V lookup: CDR1 MGHDK, CDR2 SYGVNS. V was trimmed by 5 bases and J by 8 bases, leaving 9 bases between them. CDR3 DNA: TGTGCCAGCAGTCCAAGGGGGGAAAAACTGTTTTTT. The encoded protein is CASSPRGEKLFF. Filled out from reference TRBV25-1 and TRBJ1-4, the complete variable domain reads EADIYQTPRYLVIGTGKKITLECSQTMGHDKMYWYQQDPGMELHLIHYSYGVNSTEKGDLSSESTVSRIRTEHFPLTLESARPSHTSQYLCASSPRGEKLFFGSGTQLSVL.

This clone was recorded a few times. The genes are TRBV6-5 and TRBJ2-1, with TRBD2 identical over 13 bases. The V segment lost 7 bases and the J segment 5 bases; nucleotides outside the gene matches: 2. In germline, CDR1 is MNHEY, CDR2 SVGAGI. This CDR3 region has 14 residues. The CDR3 nucleotides read TGTGCCAGCAAGGGGACTAGCGGGAACAATGAGCAGTTCTTC. It is translated as CASKGTSGNNEQFF.

The V call is TRBV7-7, the J call TRBJ2-7; TRBD2 is a possible D gene (6 bases). Per germline, CDR1 SSHAT and CDR2 FNYEAQ (reference sequence). The CDR3 totals 13 residues. V dropped 8 bases and J dropped 0 bases, with 11 bases sitting between them. For the CDR3, the DNA is TGTGCCAGCTCCAAGCGGGTCTCCTACGAGCAGTACTTC. Amino acid sequence: CASSKRVSYEQYF.

The chain is built from TRBV5-1 and TRBJ2-7; possible D gene TRBD1, 6 bases. CDR1 SGHRS and CDR2 YFSETQ come from the germline V gene. The CDR3 covers 13 residues. Trimming stripped 4 bases from V and 6 bases from J, with 14 bases between. CDR3 sequence reads: CASSSDTGLEQYF. DNA of the CDR3: TGCGCCAGCAGCAGTGACACAGGGCTCGAGCAGTACTTC.